These 25 T cell receptor beta chains originate from one sample sequenced in a study of T cells in Graves' hyperthyroidism and ophthalmopathy. From RNA transcripts, TCR beta CDR3 regions were amplified. RT-PCR in the first round (using the HTBI primer set) targeted the TCR CDR3. Each CDR3 protein is one row after TCRdb ran MiXCR on the multiplex PCR reads. The profile shows around 760,000 distinct CDR3 sequences, over 35% of them singletons. Sequencing was done on a sample of blood. These receptors came from a woman aged 40 to 55 with Graves' hyperthyroidism.

The chain is built from TRBV7-2 and TRBJ1-2; tentatively, D is TRBD1 (5 bases). Germline assignment: CDR1 SGHTA and CDR2 FQGNSA. CDR3 length: 13 amino acids. Trimming pared 2 bases from V and 8 bases from J, leaving 12 bases between. CDR3 sequence (DNA): TGTGCCAGCAGCTTATCCAGGGAAGAAGGCTACACCTTC. Amino acids: CASSLSREEGYTF.

This chain uses TRBV20-1 with TRBJ2-7; TRBD2 matches at 8 bases. CDR1 is DFQATT, CDR2 SNEGSKA, per germline (reference sequence). Unmatched junction bases numbered 12, after V lost 5 bases and J lost 6 bases. There are 14 residues in the CDR3. The DNA for the CDR3 is TGCAGTGCTGGGGGGCGGGGGGACACGGGCGAGCAGTACTTC. The encoded protein is CSAGGRGDTGEQYF.

This clonotype has a count of ten or more. The V call is TRBV5-4, the J call TRBJ1-1; D is uncertain. V was clipped by 0 bases and J by 3 bases, with 6 bases between them. CDR1 and CDR2 (germline): SGHNT, YYREEE (reference sequence). The CDR3 is made up of 13 amino acids. CDR3 amino acids: CASSLDPDTEAFF. CDR3 DNA sequence: TGTGCCAGCAGCTTGGATCCGGACACTGAAGCTTTCTTT.

J is TRBJ2-5 and V is TRBV29-1; 7 bases are shared with TRBD2. CDR3 length equals 13 residues. Germline V lookup: CDR1 SQVTM, CDR2 ANQGSEA. J was trimmed by 4 bases and V by 8 bases; bases with no gene match: 10. The CDR3 loop reads CSTTKAGLETQYF. CDR3 sequence (DNA): TGCAGCACCACTAAAGCGGGACTAGAGACCCAGTACTTC.

Of note for this clonotype: This may come from a read error, since a much larger clone is one base off. The CDR3: CASGLALRGQGYTF. Written as DNA, the CDR3 is TGTGCCAGCGGCTTAGCGCTACGAGGGCAAGGCTACACCTTC. The chain links TRBV7-8 to TRBJ1-2; D is unclear. The germline V gene has CDR1 SGHVS and CDR2 FQNEAQ. CDR3 length: 14 amino acids.

The chain links TRBV12-3 or TRBV12-4 to TRBJ1-2; D might be TRBD1 (5 bases). The CDR3 totals 13 residues. V gave up 4 bases and J gave up 12 bases, with 18 bases separating them. The CDR3 nucleotides are TGTGCCAGCAGTTCGGGGCCATTCGACGGAAACACCTTC. It translates to CASSSGPFDGNTF.

Note on this clonotype: A much larger clone lies a single base off, so this may be a read error. This chain links TRBV7-9 with TRBJ1-4; D not resolved. In germline, CDR1 is SEHNR, CDR2 FQNEAQ (reference sequence). This CDR3 comprises 13 residues. CDR3 protein: CASSLRLDEELFF. The CDR3, as DNA: TGTGCCAGCAGCTTAAGGTTGGATGAAGAACTGTTTTTT.

This clonotype was observed many times. CDR3 coding DNA: TGCAGCGTTGGGGGCGGGGGCCTGAGCTCCTACGAGCAGTACTTC. Protein sequence: CSVGGGGLSSYEQYF. This chain links TRBV29-1 with TRBJ2-7, with D perhaps matching TRBD2 (7 bases). With 4 bases removed from V and 0 bases from J, the gap between germline ends came to 16 bases. CDR1 and CDR2 (germline): SQVTM, ANQGSEA. CDR3 length: 15 amino acids.

The chain carries TRBV20-1 and TRBJ2-2; D may be TRBD2 (6 bases). This CDR3 has 16 residues. Germline lookup yields CDR1 DFQATT and CDR2 SNEGSKA (reference sequence). V was shortened by 0 bases and J by 0 bases, with 11 bases between the two germline ends. The CDR3 region is CSARDRGNANTGELFF. In DNA, the CDR3 is TGCAGTGCTAGAGATCGGGGGAACGCGAACACCGGGGAGCTGTTTTTT.

This chain uses TRBV20-1 with TRBJ2-2; 7 nucleotides match TRBD1. J gave up 2 bases and V 5 bases, and 11 bases lay outside the gene matches. Germline CDR1 and CDR2: DFQATT and SNEGSKA (reference sequence). The CDR3 runs to 16 residues. CDR3 nucleotides: TGCAGTGCTGCCGACATGGGACAGATCAACACCGGGGAGCTGTTTTTT. It encodes CSAADMGQINTGELFF.

This clonotype is a singleton in its sample. A much larger clone differs from this one at a single base, so this may be a read error. This chain uses TRBV11-2 with TRBJ2-7; maybe TRBD1 (5 bases). Germline lookup yields CDR1 SGHAT and CDR2 FQNNGV. The length of the CDR3 is 14 residues. V was trimmed by 7 bases and J by 6 bases, leaving 19 bases between them. The CDR3 reads CASNPQGPRCEQYF. DNA of the CDR3: TGTGCCAGCAACCCCCAGGGTCCTCGCTGCGAGCAGTACTTC.

The V gene is TRBV4-1, the J gene TRBJ2-5; TRBD1 agrees at 7 bases. This CDR3 has 14 residues. Per the germline V gene, CDR1 is MGHRA and CDR2 is YSYEKL. Losses at the gene ends were 4 bases for V and 11 bases for J; bases not matched to a gene: 13. DNA for the CDR3: TGCGCCAGCAGCCCCCTTTCCCGGGACAGTGAGCAGTACTTC. It codes for CASSPLSRDSEQYF.

V and J are TRBV7-2 and TRBJ1-4, with D perhaps matching TRBD1 (5 bases). The ends were cut back, 1 base at V and 0 bases at J, with 27 bases in the middle. CDR3 length: 22 amino acids. CDR1 SGHTA and CDR2 FQGNSA come from the germline V gene. The CDR3: CASSLGLAGQAAYLATNEKLFF. The DNA for the CDR3 is TGTGCCAGCAGCTTAGGGCTAGCGGGGCAGGCAGCCTACCTTGCAACTAATGAAAAACTGTTTTTT.

A few counts support this clonotype. The gene calls are TRBV7-2 and TRBJ1-1; 11 nucleotides match TRBD1. Germline CDR1 and CDR2: SGHTA and FQGNSA. The ends lost 5 bases at V and 3 bases at J; junction bases unmatched: 5. The CDR3 runs to 15 residues. CDR3 bases: TGTGCCAGCAGCCCGGACAGGGGGCGGTACACTGAAGCTTTCTTT. This codes for CASSPDRGRYTEAFF. Supplemented by reference TRBV7-2 and TRBJ1-1, the full variable domain reads GAGVSQSPSNKVTEKGKDVELRCDPISGHTALYWYRQSLGQGLEFLIYFQGNSAPDKSGLPSDRFSAERTGGSVSTLTIQRTQQEDSAVYLCASSPDRGRYTEAFFGQGTRLTVV.

V and J are TRBV7-6 and TRBJ1-1, with TRBD1 matching over 7 bases. Looked up from germline, CDR1 is SGHVS and CDR2 is FNYEAQ. V lost 5 bases to trimming and J lost 1 base; unmatched junction nucleotides: 4. This CDR3 spans 14 amino acids. The CDR3 sequence: CASSHDRENTEAFF. CDR3 nucleotides: TGTGCCAGCAGCCACGACAGGGAGAACACTGAAGCTTTCTTT.

This clonotype was counted many times. V is TRBV6-1 and J is TRBJ2-2; 9 bases fit TRBD2. V was clipped by 5 bases and J by 0 bases; unmatched bases: 4. In germline, CDR1 is MNHNS, CDR2 SASEGT. This CDR3 comprises 16 residues. For the CDR3, the DNA is TGTGCCAGCAGTACCCTAGCGGGGCCGAACACCGGGGAGCTGTTTTTT. Amino acids: CASSTLAGPNTGELFF.

With regard to this clonotype: Relative to the germline gene, one junction end is altered; a read error may explain this. The rearrangement uses TRBV19 and TRBJ2-5; TRBD2 matches at 7 bases. The CDR3 totals 14 residues. CDR1 LNHDA and CDR2 SQIVND come from the germline V gene (reference sequence). CDR3 loop: CASSLSSGQEPQYF. The CDR3 DNA is TGTGCCAGTAGTCTTTCTAGCGGACAAGAGCCCCAGTACTTC.

Note on this clonotype: A much larger clonotype is one base distant, so this may be a read error. The chain couples TRBV19 to TRBJ1-1, with a weak D call TRBD1 (5 bases). The CDR3 consists of 14 residues. The ends were cut back, 7 bases at V and 5 bases at J, with 17 bases in the middle. CDR1 and CDR2 (germline): LNHDA, SQIVND (reference sequence). The CDR3 reads CASTRDSAWTEAFF. Written as DNA, the CDR3 is TGTGCCAGTACCCGGGACTCGGCGTGGACTGAAGCTTTCTTT.

There are a few counts of this clonotype. The junction does not match germline at one end; this may be a read error. V usage is TRBV10-3 and J usage is TRBJ2-7; 9 nucleotides match TRBD1. The CDR3 is 13 amino acids. In germline, CDR1 is ENHRY, CDR2 SYGVKD. The CDR3 DNA sequence: TGTGCCGTGACAGGGGGTAGTTCCTCCGAGCAGTACTTC. This encodes CAVTGGSSSEQYF.

This clonotype was recorded at least ten times. CDR3 in amino acids: CSARPKDYTMQETQYF. The CDR3 coding sequence is TGCAGTGCTAGGCCCAAGGACTATACAATGCAAGAGACCCAGTACTTC. The genes are TRBV20-1 and TRBJ2-5, with a possible D match to TRBD2 (6 bases). There are 16 residues in the CDR3. Trimming stripped 3 bases from V and 2 bases from J, with 19 bases between. Germline V gives CDR1 DFQATT, CDR2 SNEGSKA (reference sequence).

The table lists this clonotype with many counts. The CDR3 protein is CATSSGTVSSGNTIYF. CDR3 DNA sequence: TGTGCCACCAGCAGTGGAACAGTCAGCTCTGGAAACACCATATATTTT. J is TRBJ1-3 and V is TRBV15, with D unresolved. CDR3 length: 16 residues. Germline CDR1 is LNHNV and CDR2 is YYDKDF (reference sequence). Trimming cost V 3 bases and J 0 bases, with 12 bases left between them. Looking up the rest from reference TRBV15 and TRBJ1-3 gives the full variable domain: DAMVIQNPRYQVTQFGKPVTLSCSQTLNHNVMYWYQQKSSQAPKLLFHYYDKDFNNEADTPDNFQSRRPNTSFCFLDIRSPGLGDTAMYLCATSSGTVSSGNTIYFGEGSWLTVV.

Many counts were recorded for this clonotype. This chain uses TRBV10-2 with TRBJ1-1, with a possible D match to TRBD1 (5 bases). The CDR3 has 16 residues. CDR1 and CDR2 from the germline V gene are WSHSY and SAAADI. Trimming left V 4 bases short and J 0 bases short, with 15 bases between. DNA for the CDR3: TGCGCCAGCAGTGCGGGATTACAGGATATGAACACTGAAGCTTTCTTT. Its translation: CASSAGLQDMNTEAFF.

The rearrangement links TRBV19 to TRBJ1-3, with D perhaps TRBD1 (5 bases). The CDR3 length is 17 residues. Germline V CDR1 and CDR2: LNHDA, SQIVND (reference sequence). V was trimmed by 3 bases and J by 0 bases, leaving 15 bases between them. CDR3 region: CASSMFVGPSSGNTIYF. In nucleotides, the CDR3 is TGTGCCAGTAGTATGTTTGTGGGACCCAGCTCTGGAAACACCATATATTTT.

This clonotype was seen a few times. The chain employs TRBV7-9 and TRBJ2-2, with 10 nucleotides matching TRBD2. Trimming removed 3 bases from V and 1 base from J; junction bases left unmatched: 2. The CDR3 has 16 residues. CDR1 and CDR2 from the germline V gene are SEHNR and FQNEAQ (reference sequence). As DNA, the CDR3 is TGTGCCAGCAGCTTTGCTAGCGGGGGGAACACCGGGGAGCTGTTTTTT. It translates to CASSFASGGNTGELFF.

The genes are TRBV7-2 and TRBJ1-2, with D perhaps TRBD1 (6 bases). V was clipped by 6 bases and J by 3 bases, with 14 bases between them. This CDR3 contains 14 residues. CDR1 and CDR2 (germline): SGHTA, FQGNSA. The CDR3 coding sequence is TGTGCCAGCAGGTCCTTGGGGGGCGACTATGGCTACACCTTC. Amino acid sequence: CASRSLGGDYGYTF.